This TCR beta chain came from a study of control samples from healthy donors and cancer patients. TCRdb's table, derived via immunoSEQ multiplex PCR, lists solely in-frame clones and lacks some. The table includes some 130,000 clones, 92% detected once. This CDR3 has 16 residues. Germline-derived CDR1 and CDR2 are LNHDA and SQIVND (reference sequence). Between the trimmed V and J ends, which lost 10 bases and 0 bases, there was a span of 20 bases. This clone appeared a single time. This sequence was found in a woman between 50 and 59 years old in good health. J is TRBJ2-3 and V is TRBV19, with D unresolved. The sample consisted of blood. CDR3 amino acids: CATRGGLPSSTDTQYF. The CDR3 DNA sequence: TGTGCCACCCGCGGTGGGCTGCCTTCTAGCACAGATACGCAGTATTTT.